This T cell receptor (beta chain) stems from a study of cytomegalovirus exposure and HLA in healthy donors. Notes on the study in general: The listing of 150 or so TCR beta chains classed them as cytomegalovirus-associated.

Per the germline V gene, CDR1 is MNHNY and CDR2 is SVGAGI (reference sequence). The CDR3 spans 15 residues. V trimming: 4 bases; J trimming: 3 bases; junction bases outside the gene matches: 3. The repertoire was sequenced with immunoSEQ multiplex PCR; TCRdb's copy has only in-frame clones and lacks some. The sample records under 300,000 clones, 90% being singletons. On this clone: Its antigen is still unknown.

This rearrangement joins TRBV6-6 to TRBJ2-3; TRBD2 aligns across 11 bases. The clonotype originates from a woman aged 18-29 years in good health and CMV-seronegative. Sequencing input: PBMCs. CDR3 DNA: TGTGCCAGCAGTTTAGCGGGGGGGCTGACAGATACGCAGTATTTT. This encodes CASSLAGGLTDTQYF.